The source of this T cell receptor beta chain is a study of control samples from healthy donors and cancer patients. TCRdb's table, derived via immunoSEQ multiplex PCR, lists solely in-frame clones and lacks some. This table holds roughly 63,000 clones, under 95% found once. Trimming stripped 9 bases from V and 5 bases from J, with 14 bases between. CDR3 size: 13 residues. The source material was PBMCs. The TCR originated in a man aged 35 to 55 with colorectal cancer. This sequence joins TRBV12-3 or TRBV12-4 and TRBJ2-1; the D gene is possibly TRBD2 (5 bases). The CDR3 DNA sequence: TGTGCCAGTCGAAGTGAGGAGGACAATGAGCAGTTCTTC. Its protein product is CASRSEEDNEQFF.